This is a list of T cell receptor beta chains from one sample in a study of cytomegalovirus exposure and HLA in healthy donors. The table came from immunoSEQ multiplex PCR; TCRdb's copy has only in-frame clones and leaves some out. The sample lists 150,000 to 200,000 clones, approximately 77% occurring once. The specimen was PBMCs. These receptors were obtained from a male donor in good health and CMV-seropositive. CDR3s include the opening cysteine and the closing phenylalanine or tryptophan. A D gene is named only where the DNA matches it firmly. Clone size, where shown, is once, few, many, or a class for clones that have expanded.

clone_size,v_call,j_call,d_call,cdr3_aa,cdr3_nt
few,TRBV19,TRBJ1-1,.,CASRPGENTEAFF,TGTGCCAGTAGGCCAGGGGAGAACACTGAAGCTTTCTTT
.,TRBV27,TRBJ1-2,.,CASSHPGVFAGFNYGYTF,TGTGCCAGCAGTCATCCAGGAGTGTTCGCGGGATTTAACTATGGCTACACCTTC
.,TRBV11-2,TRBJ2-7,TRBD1,CASSWTGTAYEQYF,TGTGCCAGCAGCTGGACCGGGACAGCCTACGAGCAGTACTTC
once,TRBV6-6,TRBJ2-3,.,CASAMVGPQGTDTQYF,TGTGCCAGCGCGATGGTTGGGCCGCAAGGCACAGATACGCAGTATTTT
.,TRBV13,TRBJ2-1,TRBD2,CASSLSGTRDNEQFF,TGTGCCAGCAGCCTATCGGGGACTAGAGACAATGAGCAGTTCTTC
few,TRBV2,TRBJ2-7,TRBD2,CASSASGEYEQYF,TGTGCCAGCAGTGCTAGCGGGGAGTACGAGCAGTACTTC
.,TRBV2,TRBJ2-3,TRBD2,CASSGAGGQDTQYF,TGTGCCAGCAGTGGTGCGGGGGGGCAAGATACGCAGTATTTT
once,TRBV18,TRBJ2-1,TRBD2,CASSPPGSGDFIGEQFF,TGTGCCAGCTCACCACCGGGTAGCGGGGACTTTATAGGCGAGCAGTTCTTC
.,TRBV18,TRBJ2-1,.,CASSPRQGLGNEQFF,TGTGCCAGCTCACCTAGACAGGGACTCGGCAATGAGCAGTTCTTC
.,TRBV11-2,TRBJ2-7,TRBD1,CASSLTGVGEQYF,TGTGCCAGCAGCTTGACAGGGGTTGGCGAGCAGTACTTC
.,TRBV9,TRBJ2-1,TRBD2,CASSATSDSYNEQFF,TGTGCCAGCAGCGCAACTAGCGACTCCTACAATGAGCAGTTCTTC
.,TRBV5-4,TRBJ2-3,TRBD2,CASSLSGGAADTQYF,TGTGCCAGCAGCCTTAGCGGGGGGGCAGCCGATACGCAGTATTTT
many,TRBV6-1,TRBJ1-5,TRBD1,CASSVGTGGNQPQHF,TGTGCCAGCAGTGTAGGGACAGGGGGCAATCAGCCCCAGCATTTT
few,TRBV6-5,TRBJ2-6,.,CASRPDSSGANVLTF,TGTGCCAGCAGACCGGACAGCTCTGGGGCCAACGTCCTGACTTTC
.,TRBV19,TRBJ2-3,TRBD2,CASSPRLAGGGDTQYF,TGTGCCAGTAGTCCCCGACTAGCGGGGGGCGGGGATACGCAGTATTTT
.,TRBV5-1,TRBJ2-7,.,CASSLRGSSSYEQYF,TGCGCCAGCAGCTTAAGGGGGTCTTCATCCTACGAGCAGTACTTC
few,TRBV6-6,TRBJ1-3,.,CASSLTGSSGNTIYF,TGTGCCAGCAGCCTAACAGGATCCTCTGGAAACACCATATATTTT
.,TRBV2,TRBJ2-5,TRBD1,CASSRDRGARQYF,TGTGCCAGCAGTAGGGACAGGGGCGCAAGGCAGTACTTC
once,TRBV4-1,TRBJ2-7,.,CASSQSQDYEQYF,TGCGCCAGCAGCCAATCACAGGACTACGAGCAGTACTTC
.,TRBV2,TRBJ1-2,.,CASLPVYGYTF,TGTGCCAGCCTACCCGTCTATGGCTACACCTTC
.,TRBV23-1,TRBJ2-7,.,CASKNNYF,TGCGCCAGCAAAAACAACTACTTC
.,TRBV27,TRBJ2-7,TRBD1,CASSFNRDRGFGEQYF,TGTGCCAGCAGTTTTAACCGGGACAGGGGTTTTGGCGAGCAGTACTTC
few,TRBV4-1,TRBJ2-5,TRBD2,CASSHGTSGIRETQYF,TGCGCCAGCAGCCATGGGACTAGCGGAATTCGGGAGACCCAGTACTTC
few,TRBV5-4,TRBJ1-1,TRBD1,CASSEGQWDTEAFF,TGTGCCAGCAGCGAGGGACAGTGGGACACTGAAGCTTTCTTT
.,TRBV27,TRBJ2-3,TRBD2,CASSPRGLAYPKGTDTQYF,TGTGCCAGCAGTCCCCGCGGACTAGCGTACCCGAAGGGGACAGATACGCAGTATTTT
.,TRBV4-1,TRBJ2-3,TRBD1,CASSQERGRSDTQYF,TGCGCCAGCAGCCAAGAAAGGGGGCGGTCAGATACGCAGTATTTT
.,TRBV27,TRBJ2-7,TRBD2,CASSRSGGSGEQYF,TGTGCCAGCAGCCGATCGGGAGGATCGGGCGAGCAGTACTTC
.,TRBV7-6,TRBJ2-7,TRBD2,CASSSLDSGSSYEQYF,TGTGCCAGCAGCTCCCTCGACAGCGGGAGCTCCTACGAGCAGTACTTC
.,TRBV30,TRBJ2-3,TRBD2,CAWSVEVTSGGADTQYF,TGTGCCTGGAGTGTCGAAGTGACTAGCGGGGGGGCCGATACGCAGTATTTT
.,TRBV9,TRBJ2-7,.,CASSGYRGGQAGPYEQYF,TGTGCCAGCAGCGGATACAGGGGTGGGCAAGCGGGCCCCTACGAGCAGTACTTC
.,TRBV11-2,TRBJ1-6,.,CASSLGHYYSPLHF,TGTGCCAGCAGCTTGGGACATTACTATTCACCCCTCCACTTT
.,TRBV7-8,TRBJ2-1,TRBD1,CASSSGQDPLRYNEQFF,TGTGCCAGCAGCTCCGGACAGGATCCACTTCGGTACAATGAGCAGTTCTTC
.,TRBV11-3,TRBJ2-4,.,CASSPRSGAMYF,TGTGCCAGCAGCCCAAGGAGTGGGGCGATGTACTTC
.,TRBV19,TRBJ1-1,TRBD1,CASSIVGTANTEAFF,TGTGCCAGTAGTATAGTTGGGACAGCCAACACTGAAGCTTTCTTT
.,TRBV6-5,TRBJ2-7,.,CASSYSGGGEQYF,TGTGCCAGCAGTTACTCGGGGGGAGGCGAGCAGTACTTC
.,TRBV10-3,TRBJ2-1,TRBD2,CASGLAGSYNEQFF,TGTGCCAGCGGACTAGCGGGTTCCTACAATGAGCAGTTCTTC
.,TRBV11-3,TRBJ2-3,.,CASSADIPDTQYF,TGTGCCAGCAGCGCCGACATACCGGATACGCAGTATTTT
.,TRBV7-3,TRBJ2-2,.,CASSLEYTGGANTGELFF,TGTGCCAGCAGCTTAGAGTATACCGGCGGGGCCAACACCGGGGAGCTGTTTTTT
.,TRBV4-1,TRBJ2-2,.,CASSQTEGADTGELFF,TGCGCCAGCAGCCAGACTGAAGGGGCAGACACCGGGGAGCTGTTTTTT
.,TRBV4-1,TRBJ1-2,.,CASSQAVGGGYTF,TGCGCCAGCAGCCAAGCAGTGGGGGGGGGCTACACCTTC
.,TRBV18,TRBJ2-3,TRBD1,CASSLPGQATLSTDTQYF,TGTGCCAGCTCACTCCCGGGACAGGCCACACTAAGCACAGATACGCAGTATTTT
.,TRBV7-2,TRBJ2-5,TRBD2,CASSLQAGGWEAQYF,TGTGCCAGCAGCTTACAAGCGGGGGGCTGGGAGGCCCAGTACTTC
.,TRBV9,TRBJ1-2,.,CASSVEDEPFLGGYGYTF,TGTGCCAGCAGCGTAGAAGATGAACCTTTCCTAGGCGGGTATGGCTACACCTTC
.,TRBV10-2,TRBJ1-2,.,CASSDYRANYGYTF,TGCGCCAGCAGTGACTACAGGGCAAACTATGGCTACACCTTC
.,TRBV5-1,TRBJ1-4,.,CASSRREPTNEKLFF,TGCGCCAGCAGCCGCAGGGAACCAACTAATGAAAAACTGTTTTTT